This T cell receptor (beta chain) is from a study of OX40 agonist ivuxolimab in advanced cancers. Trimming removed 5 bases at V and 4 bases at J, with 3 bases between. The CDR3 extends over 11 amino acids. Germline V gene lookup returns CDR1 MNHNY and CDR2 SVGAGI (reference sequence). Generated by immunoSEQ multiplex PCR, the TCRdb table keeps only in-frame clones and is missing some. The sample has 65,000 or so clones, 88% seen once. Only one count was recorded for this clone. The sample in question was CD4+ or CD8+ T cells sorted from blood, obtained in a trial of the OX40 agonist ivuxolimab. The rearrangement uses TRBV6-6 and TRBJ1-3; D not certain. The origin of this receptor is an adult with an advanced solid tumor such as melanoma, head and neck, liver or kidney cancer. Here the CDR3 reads CASSQGNTIYF. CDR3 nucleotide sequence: TGTGCCAGCAGTCAGGGAAACACCATATATTTT.